The entry below gives a single TCR beta chain sequence along with its context. The data stem from a study of control samples from healthy donors and cancer patients. This CDR3 comprises 14 residues. CDR1 and CDR2 from the germline V gene are KGHSH and LQKENI. V was cut by 8 bases and J by 5 bases, with 18 bases left in between. The method was immunoSEQ multiplex PCR; TCRdb's version includes in-frame clones alone and lacks a portion of them. The repertoire holds approximately 87,000 clones, with 91% as singletons. The sequenced sample was blood. The chain has TRBV18 and TRBJ1-1, with D tentatively TRBD1 (5 bases). The receptor's source is a man aged 45-65 years in good health. DNA of the CDR3: TGTGCCAGCACAATTCCGGGGCGAAGGACTGAAGCTTTCTTT. Protein: CASTIPGRRTEAFF.